Each of the 32 T cell receptor beta chains below was sequenced from the same sample in a study of high-grade serous ovarian cancer treatment subgroups. Clones were sequenced by immunoSEQ multiplex PCR, and TCRdb holds only the in-frame ones, with some missing. The repertoire consists of about 12,000 clones, with roughly 85% occurring once and the leading ten covering under 3%. The tumor samples were collected prior to definitive surgery or chemotherapy. The sequenced sample was tumor tissue. These receptor sequences come from a human donor with high-grade serous ovarian cancer.

This chain uses TRBV7-9 with TRBJ1-1, with a possible D match to TRBD1 (6 bases). Per germline, CDR1 SEHNR and CDR2 FQNEAQ (reference sequence). Trimming took 5 bases from V and 6 from J, leaving 10 bases between them. The CDR3 sequence is 12 residues long. CDR3 residues: CASSQKGAEAFF. The DNA for the CDR3 is TGTGCCAGCAGCCAGAAGGGGGCTGAAGCTTTCTTT.

The chain has TRBV19 and TRBJ1-4; TRBD1 agrees at 7 bases. The ends lost 5 bases at V and 7 bases at J; junction bases unmatched: 4. Germline V CDR1 and CDR2: LNHDA, SQIVND (reference sequence). This CDR3 comprises 13 residues. The DNA for the CDR3 is TGTGCCAGTAGTGGGACAGTAGGTGAAAAACTGTTTTTT. Protein product: CASSGTVGEKLFF.

The chain is built from TRBV5-4 and TRBJ1-4, with TRBD1 matching 10 bases. This CDR3 spans 17 amino acids. The germline V gene encodes CDR1 SGHNT and CDR2 YYREEE (reference sequence). The J segment lost 7 bases and the V segment lost 5 bases, leaving 14 bases of the junction unmatched. The chain's CDR3 is CASSLSTGTGEAEKLFF. The DNA of the CDR3 is TGTGCCAGCAGTCTCTCAACCGGGACAGGGGAGGCTGAAAAACTGTTTTTT.

This sequence joins TRBV11-2 and TRBJ1-1; D possibly corresponds to TRBD1 (5 bases). V was clipped by 3 bases and J by 1 base, with 12 bases between them. This CDR3 region has 15 residues. Germline V CDR1 and CDR2: SGHAT, FQNNGV. The CDR3 spells CASSFGSQGNTEAFF. CDR3 in DNA: TGTGCCAGCAGCTTCGGCTCCCAGGGGAACACTGAAGCTTTCTTT.

This rearrangement joins TRBV5-6 to TRBJ2-7, with D hard to call. The ends were cut back, 4 bases at V and 0 bases at J, with 8 bases in the middle. This CDR3 has 13 amino acids. Looked up from germline, CDR1 is SGHDT and CDR2 is YYEEEE. The CDR3 protein is CASSPISSYEQYF. CDR3 coding DNA: TGTGCCAGCAGCCCCATTAGCTCCTACGAGCAGTACTTC.

This rearrangement joins TRBV9 to TRBJ1-1; D ambiguous. Looked up from germline, CDR1 is SGDLS and CDR2 is YYNGEE. This CDR3 comprises 17 residues. V lost 4 bases and J 0 bases, leaving 19 bases between the germline ends. CDR3 protein: CASSPGKTPSLNTEAFF. DNA of the CDR3: TGTGCCAGCAGCCCCGGTAAGACTCCAAGCCTGAACACTGAAGCTTTCTTT.

V is TRBV7-8 and J is TRBJ1-6; TRBD1 is a possible D gene (5 bases). Germline V lookup: CDR1 SGHVS, CDR2 FQNEAQ. This CDR3 spans 17 amino acids. The V gene lost 5 bases and the J gene lost 3 bases, with 17 bases spanning the gap. The CDR3 protein is CASSQGRFRDYNSPLHF. The CDR3, as DNA: TGTGCCAGCAGCCAAGGTCGGTTCAGGGACTATAATTCACCCCTCCACTTT.

The genes are TRBV6-6 and TRBJ2-5; D gene unclear. The CDR3 is made up of 15 amino acids. Trimming left V 6 bases short and J 4 bases short, with 18 bases between. Germline CDR1 reads MNHNY; CDR2 reads SVGAGI (reference sequence). CDR3 DNA: TGTGCCAGCAGCCCCCACGAATCGCGTGGAGAGACCCAGTACTTC. As protein: CASSPHESRGETQYF.

The rearrangement links TRBV28 to TRBJ1-2; D is uncertain. Between the trimmed V and J ends, which lost 7 bases and 0 bases, there was a span of 3 bases. The CDR3 sequence is 11 residues long. From germline, CDR1 is MDHEN and CDR2 SYDVKM. In nucleotides, the CDR3 is TGTGCCAGCAATTCTAACTATGGCTACACCTTC. Amino acids: CASNSNYGYTF.

This clone was counted once. The chain joins TRBV7-2 to TRBJ2-3, with TRBD1 as a possible D gene (6 bases). Germline CDR1 reads SGHTA; CDR2 reads FQGNSA. With 5 bases removed from V and 1 base from J, the gap between germline ends came to 10 bases. The CDR3 is 14 amino acids. The CDR3 sequence is CASSMGARTDTQYF. CDR3 in DNA: TGTGCCAGCAGCATGGGGGCTCGCACAGATACGCAGTATTTT.

This clone was seen a few times. The chain couples TRBV30 to TRBJ1-5; a weak D match, TRBD1 (5 bases). This CDR3 has 15 amino acids. V lost 2 bases and J lost 1, with 12 bases in between. Germline V gives CDR1 GTSNPN, CDR2 SVGIG (reference sequence). The CDR3 sequence: CAWSLRQLSNQPQHF. The CDR3 DNA sequence: TGTGCCTGGAGTCTCCGACAGTTGAGCAATCAGCCCCAGCATTTT.

The chain is built from TRBV30 and TRBJ2-1, with 7 positions matching TRBD2. V lost 2 bases, J lost 16 bases, and 20 bases stayed unmatched. The CDR3 is 15 residues long. CDR1 and CDR2 (germline): GTSNPN, SVGIG (reference sequence). DNA for the CDR3: TGTGCCTGGAGTTCAAACCGGAGGGGAGCGGGGATTTACTTCTTC. This translates into CAWSSNRRGAGIYFF. The full variable domain, in which reference TRBV30 and TRBJ2-1 provide the parts outside the CDR3, is SQTIHQWPATLVQPVGSPLSLECTVEGTSNPNLYWYRQAAGRGLQLLFYSVGIGQISSEVPQNLSASRPQDRQFILSSKKLLLSDSGFYLCAWSSNRRGAGIYFFGPGTRLTVL.

The rearrangement joins TRBV7-2 to TRBJ2-7; 8 bases are shared with TRBD2. With 1 base clipped from V and 8 bases from J, the junction kept 7 bases outside the gene matches. The CDR3 runs 14 residues. Germline V gives CDR1 SGHTA, CDR2 FQGNSA. The CDR3, as DNA: TGTGCCAGCAGCTTAGTTATAGCGGGGACCCAGCAGTACTTC. It codes for CASSLVIAGTQQYF.

V and J are TRBV6-5 and TRBJ1-2; D remains ambiguous. The CDR3 has 14 amino acids. The V end was cut by 2 bases, the J end by 2 bases, with 9 bases between. Germline assignment: CDR1 MNHEY and CDR2 SVGAGI. CDR3 nucleotides: TGTGCCAGCAGTTACCAGGAAGCGAACTATGGCTACACCTTC. It translates to CASSYQEANYGYTF.

The rearrangement links TRBV7-7 to TRBJ2-5; a possible D gene is TRBD2 (6 bases). The CDR3 runs 14 residues. The ends were cut back, 4 bases at V and 4 bases at J, with 13 bases in the middle. Germline V gene lookup returns CDR1 SSHAT and CDR2 FNYEAQ (reference sequence). The CDR3 DNA reads TGTGCCAGCAGCTCTCCGGGACTTATAGAGACCCAGTACTTC. Encoded protein: CASSSPGLIETQYF.

This chain links TRBV6-6 with TRBJ2-2, with 7 nucleotides matching TRBD2. CDR1 and CDR2 from the germline V gene are MNHNY and SVGAGI (reference sequence). This CDR3 is built from 16 residues. The trim removed 0 bases at V and 4 bases at J, leaving 5 bases unmatched. The CDR3 region is CASSYSRSGGTGELFF. Here the CDR3 DNA reads TGTGCCAGCAGTTACTCGAGGTCGGGGGGCACCGGGGAGCTGTTTTTT.

This clone is a singleton in its sample. The rearrangement joins TRBV4-3 to TRBJ1-2; 7 nucleotides agree with TRBD1. J gave up 4 bases and V 1 base, and 0 bases lay outside the gene matches. Germline V gene lookup returns CDR1 LGHNA and CDR2 YSLEER. The CDR3 contains 13 residues. CDR3 coding DNA: TGCGCCAGCAGCCAAGGGACAGGCTATGGCTACACCTTC. It is translated as CASSQGTGYGYTF.

This clone was detected only once. J is TRBJ2-5 and V is TRBV28; the D gene is possibly TRBD1 (7 bases). V lost 5 bases to trimming and J lost 5 bases, with 21 bases between them. Germline V gene lookup returns CDR1 MDHEN and CDR2 SYDVKM. CDR3 length: 16 residues. CDR3 amino acids: CASSPGGRGSFETQYF. CDR3 nucleotides: TGTGCCAGCAGTCCCGGGGGCAGGGGGTCGTTCGAGACCCAGTACTTC.

This clone was seen a handful of times. V usage is TRBV5-6 and J usage is TRBJ1-5; D remains ambiguous. Trimming removed 2 bases at V and 6 bases at J, with 6 bases between. Germline V CDR1 and CDR2: SGHDT, YYEEEE. The CDR3 has 12 amino acids. CDR3 DNA sequence: TGTGCCAGCAGCTTCCCAGGTCAGCCCCAGCATTTT. Its translation: CASSFPGQPQHF. Based on the CDR3 plus reference TRBV5-6 and TRBJ1-5, the full variable domain is DAGVTQSPTHLIKTRGQQVTLRCSPKSGHDTVSWYQQALGQGPQFIFQYYEEEERQRGNFPDRFSGHQFPNYSSELNVNALLLGDSALYLCASSFPGQPQHFGDGTRLSIL.

The V call is TRBV4-2, the J call TRBJ1-5; D is unresolved. The V end was cut by 1 base, the J end by 0 bases, with 13 bases between. The CDR3 spans 17 residues. Looked up from germline, CDR1 is LGHNA and CDR2 is YNFKEQ. The DNA of the CDR3 is TGTGCCAGCAGCCAAGTTATGTCTGGAGCTAGCAATCAGCCCCAGCATTTT. It codes for CASSQVMSGASNQPQHF.

There are a few counts of this clone. This rearrangement joins TRBV5-1 to TRBJ1-2; unclear D gene. CDR1 and CDR2 (germline): SGHRS, YFSETQ. The V gene lost 7 bases and the J gene lost 7 bases, with 14 bases spanning the gap. The CDR3 covers 12 residues. The CDR3 sequence: CASGPPAGGYTF. As DNA, the CDR3 is TGCGCCAGCGGACCGCCCGCGGGTGGCTACACCTTC.

The V and J genes are TRBV2 and TRBJ2-3, with 8 nucleotides matching TRBD2. The V gene end was trimmed by 7 bases and the J gene end by 3 bases; junction bases not matched to a gene: 6. Per the germline V gene, CDR1 is SNHLY and CDR2 is FYNNEI. This CDR3 spans 14 amino acids. CDR3 sequence (DNA): TGTGCCAGCAAAAGCGGGGGAGCAACAGATACGCAGTATTTT. Protein sequence: CASKSGGATDTQYF.

The gene calls are TRBV5-6 and TRBJ2-3; possibly TRBD1 or TRBD2 for D (5 bases each). CDR3 length: 15 amino acids. CDR1 and CDR2 from the germline V gene are SGHDT and YYEEEE. V gave up 0 bases and J gave up 3 bases, with 11 bases separating them. CDR3 sequence reads: CASSLELGETDTQYF. In DNA, the CDR3 is TGTGCCAGCAGCTTGGAGTTAGGGGAGACAGATACGCAGTATTTT.

The rearrangement joins TRBV19 to TRBJ1-1; maybe TRBD1 (6 bases). Trimming took off 7 bases at V and 6 bases at J, with 24 bases between the two ends. CDR1 and CDR2 from the germline V gene are LNHDA and SQIVND (reference sequence). The CDR3 extends over 16 amino acids. The CDR3 DNA sequence: TGTGCCAGTATGAGTTATGGGGGGCGAACGGATGCTGAAGCTTTCTTT. Protein sequence: CASMSYGGRTDAEAFF.

This chain connects TRBV5-4 to TRBJ2-7; maybe TRBD2 (5 bases). V lost 5 bases to trimming and J lost 0 bases, with 18 bases between them. In germline, CDR1 is SGHNT, CDR2 YYREEE (reference sequence). The CDR3 has 16 amino acids. The CDR3 nucleotides read TGTGCCAGCAGTGCGGACTTAAGAGCCGTCTCCTACGAGCAGTACTTC. It is translated as CASSADLRAVSYEQYF.

The chain has TRBV7-8 and TRBJ2-7, with D maybe TRBD1 (6 bases). This CDR3 is built from 13 residues. The germline V gene encodes CDR1 SGHVS and CDR2 FQNEAQ. Trimming took 1 base from V and 7 from J, leaving 11 bases between them. The CDR3 sequence: CASSLEGVYEQYV. The CDR3 DNA sequence: TGTGCCAGCAGCTTAGAGGGGGTCTATGAGCAGTACGTC.

The chain couples TRBV6-1 to TRBJ2-7; the D gene is possibly TRBD1 (5 bases). CDR3 length equals 12 residues. Trimming took off 2 bases at V and 3 bases at J, with 5 bases between the two ends. Germline CDR1 is MNHNS and CDR2 is SASEGT. CDR3 protein: CASSEQGYEQYV. The CDR3 DNA sequence: TGTGCCAGCAGTGAACAGGGCTACGAGCAGTACGTC.

V usage is TRBV6-5 and J usage is TRBJ2-2; 7 positions agree with TRBD1. The CDR3 totals 14 residues. The germline CDR1 and CDR2 sequences are MNHEY and SVGAGI. Trimming removed 11 bases from V and 4 bases from J; junction bases left unmatched: 10. This CDR3 reads CASEGGLGTGELFF. CDR3 DNA sequence: TGTGCCTCCGAAGGGGGCCTGGGCACCGGGGAGCTGTTTTTT.

The chain employs TRBV5-4 and TRBJ2-3; 10 bases agree with TRBD2. This CDR3 comprises 19 residues. Trimming cost V 2 bases and J 0 bases; bases outside gene matches: 12. From germline, CDR1 is SGHNT and CDR2 YYREEE (reference sequence). In nucleotides, the CDR3 is TGTGCCAGCAGCTTAAAGCAAGGTAGCGGGGGGTCTAGCACAGATACGCAGTATTTT. Amino acid sequence: CASSLKQGSGGSSTDTQYF.

The rearrangement joins TRBV1 to TRBJ1-5; the D call TRBD1 from the table was never checked on the DNA. TRBV1 is a pseudogene locus. The CDR3 is 17 amino acids. CDR3 sequence reads: CTSSQNRTVARNQPQHF. Here the CDR3 DNA reads TGCACCAGCAGCCAAAACCGGACAGTGGCTCGCAATCAGCCCCAGCATTTT.

The rearrangement joins TRBV7-9 to TRBJ1-4; no definite D call. V gave up 10 bases and J gave up 7 bases, with 13 bases separating them. The CDR3 extends over 12 amino acids. Germline CDR1 and CDR2: SEHNR and FQNEAQ (reference sequence). The CDR3 DNA sequence: TGTGCCACCCGGCTCGTGGGTGAAAAACTGTTTTTT. Its translation is CATRLVGEKLFF.

This rearrangement joins TRBV5-1 to TRBJ1-4, with D unresolved. Trimming pared 6 bases from V and 3 bases from J, leaving 9 bases between. Germline V gene sequence: CDR1 SGHRS, CDR2 YFSETQ. The CDR3 has 13 residues. CDR3 DNA sequence: TGCGCCAGCATGGACCCACCTAATGAAAAACTGTTTTTT. Residues: CASMDPPNEKLFF.